What follows describes a single T cell receptor (beta chain). Its antigen is currently unknown. This entry belongs to a study of graft-versus-host responses after intestinal transplantation. About the research overall: Multivisceral, liver-intestinal, or isolated intestinal transplants were received by the recipients. Once they had received anti-thymocyte globulin induction, all recipients took tacrolimus and steroids for around 3 years. Whole-study findings and limits: Detection of GvH clones occurred in recipient marrow, and some had their first appearance in ileum or blood. Among circulating GvH clones, peak levels were associated with early post-transplant declines in HvG clones.

The CDR3 extends over 16 amino acids. Between the trimmed V and J ends, which lost 4 bases and 4 bases, there was a span of 17 bases. Germline CDR1 MNHEY, CDR2 SMNVEV (reference sequence). TCRdb's table, derived via immunoSEQ multiplex PCR, lists solely in-frame clones and lacks some. The data contain 20,000 to 30,000 clones, around 85% of them singletons. This chain links TRBV27 with TRBJ2-1; D gene uncertain. The clonotype was recovered from a human patient who received an intestinal transplant, so some T cells may come from the graft donor. The sample was PBMCs, taken more than 450 days after intestinal transplant. CDR3 nucleotides: TGTGCCAGCAGTTCCCTCTTGGGAAGCACTTACAATGAGCAGTTCTTC. Its translation is CASSSLLGSTYNEQFF.